These 20 T cell receptor beta chains originate from one sample sequenced in a study of blood T cells in healthy people across ages. Then a second PCR, running roughly 7 to 11 cycles, was carried out with a sample-barcoded 5' primer and a J-beta primer mix. Using its own MiXCR run on the 5' RACE reads, TCRdb lists one record per CDR3 protein. Among some 640,000 distinct CDR3 sequences, over 45% were seen once, and the ten largest hold roughly 34%. The sequencing input was blood. These receptors were obtained from a woman in her sixties in good health.

In its sample, this clonotype was seen once. This chain uses TRBV9 with TRBJ1-2, with D unclear. Trimming took off 2 bases at V and 4 bases at J, with 12 bases between the two ends. This CDR3 is 14 amino acids long. Germline V CDR1 and CDR2: SGDLS, YYNGEE. The DNA of the CDR3 is TGTGCCAGCAGCGTTAATGGGCAGAGCTATGGCTACACCTTC. Its protein product is CASSVNGQSYGYTF.

This CDR3 reads CASSATATQYF. The CDR3, as DNA: TGTGCCAGCAGCGCGACGGCGACCCAGTACTTC. This chain uses TRBV6-2 or TRBV6-3 with TRBJ2-5; D remains ambiguous. Trimming stripped 6 bases from V and 7 bases from J, with 9 bases between. The CDR3 is 11 residues long. The V gene's germline CDR1 is MNHEY and CDR2 SVGEGT.

The J gene is TRBJ1-3, the V gene TRBV9; no firm D call. Trimming removed 0 bases at V and 3 bases at J, with 7 bases between. Germline loops: CDR1 SGDLS, CDR2 YYNGEE. This CDR3 contains 14 residues. As DNA, the CDR3 is TGTGCCAGCAGCGTAGCGGCAATTGGAAACACCATATATTTT. This translates into CASSVAAIGNTIYF. Complete variable domain (other parts from reference TRBV9 and TRBJ1-3): DSGVTQTPKHLITATGQRVTLRCSPRSGDLSVYWYQQSLDQGLQFLIQYYNGEERAKGNILERFSAQQFPDLHSELNLSSLELGDSALYFCASSVAAIGNTIYFGEGSWLTVV.

As regards this clonotype: Germline is not matched at one junction end, which may reflect a read error. CDR3 nucleotides: TGTGCCCGCAGCTTATTACAGCACAACTACGAGCAGTACTTC. This sequence encodes CARSLLQHNYEQYF. The rearrangement uses TRBV7-9 and TRBJ2-1; D not resolved. The DNA end favors TRBJ2-7, so the J call may be wrong. Germline values: CDR1 SEHNR, CDR2 FQNEAQ (reference sequence). This CDR3 is built from 14 residues.

The chain is built from TRBV6-2 or TRBV6-3 and TRBJ1-1; D gene ambiguous. The germline V and J ends were trimmed by 1 base and 6 bases, with 12 bases remaining between them. The CDR3 is made up of 14 amino acids. The V gene's germline CDR1 is MNHEY and CDR2 SVGEGT. The CDR3: CASSYFRGDAEAFF. The CDR3 bases are TGTGCCAGCAGTTACTTTCGGGGAGACGCTGAAGCTTTCTTT.

The chain is built from TRBV2 and TRBJ2-1; D possibly corresponds to TRBD2 (5 bases). V was cut by 6 bases and J by 5 bases, with 11 bases left in between. The CDR3 length is 13 residues. CDR1 SNHLY and CDR2 FYNNEI come from the germline V gene. CDR3 DNA sequence: TGTGCCAGCAGCCCGAGAGCGGACAATGAGCAGTTCTTC. This gives the protein CASSPRADNEQFF.

The chain couples TRBV2 to TRBJ1-3, with no clear D. Germline CDR1 and CDR2: SNHLY and FYNNEI. The CDR3 length is 15 residues. V was cut by 7 bases and J by 8 bases, with 21 bases left in between. CDR3 coding DNA: TGTGCCAGCACCCTAGACCATCCCGGGAGGGACACCATATATTTT. It encodes CASTLDHPGRDTIYF.

The rearrangement links TRBV3-1 to TRBJ2-4; D not certain. The V end was cut by 1 base, the J end by 0 bases, with 13 bases between. Per germline, CDR1 LGHDT and CDR2 YNNKEL (reference sequence). The CDR3 length is 17 residues. The CDR3 sequence: CASSQGIGELAKNIQYF. In nucleotides, the CDR3 is TGTGCCAGCAGCCAAGGGATAGGTGAACTAGCCAAAAACATTCAGTACTTC.

In regard to this clonotype: This may be a read error: a much more frequent sequence differs by one nucleotide. The chain is built from TRBV12-3 or TRBV12-4 and TRBJ2-7; 9 positions agree with TRBD1. The CDR3 sequence is 15 residues long. CDR3 in DNA: TGTGCCCGCAGCCAGGGACAGGGCGAGGGAAACAAGCAGTACTTC. Its translation: CARSQGQGEGNKQYF.

This chain links TRBV20-1 with TRBJ1-2; D unresolved. The CDR3 has 15 residues. The germline V and J ends were trimmed by 1 base and 4 bases, with 16 bases remaining between them. CDR1 DFQATT and CDR2 SNEGSKA come from the germline V gene (reference sequence). The CDR3 DNA is TGCAGTGCTAGAGGCGATGAGGCGGGGTCCTATGGCTACACCTTC. As protein: CSARGDEAGSYGYTF.

The V and J genes are TRBV28 and TRBJ1-6, with 7 bases fitting TRBD1. The junction had 7 bases not matched to a gene; V was cut back by 2 bases and J by 9 bases. CDR1 and CDR2 (germline): MDHEN, SYDVKM. This CDR3 has 15 residues. The CDR3 DNA sequence: TGTGCCAGCAGTTTAAGAGGGGGCTTGGGTTCACCCCTCCACTTT. It codes for CASSLRGGLGSPLHF.

The chain couples TRBV6-2 or TRBV6-3 to TRBJ1-2; TRBD1 matches at 7 bases. CDR3 size: 14 residues. Germline V gene lookup returns CDR1 MNHEY and CDR2 SVGEGT. Trimming at V came to 4 bases and at J to 8 bases, leaving 10 bases not matched to a gene. In DNA form, the CDR3 reads TGTGCCAGCAGTTTCGGGACAGAAGGTTCGGGCTACACCTTC. Protein: CASSFGTEGSGYTF.

This sequence joins TRBV12-3 or TRBV12-4 and TRBJ1-1, with D unclear. V lost 1 base and J 3 bases, leaving 12 bases between the germline ends. CDR3 size: 15 residues. CDR3 loop: CASSLDGVRDTEAFF. CDR3 DNA sequence: TGTGCCAGCAGTTTAGACGGGGTGAGGGACACTGAAGCTTTCTTT.

This clonotype turned up a few times. The chain employs TRBV20-1 and TRBJ1-2, with TRBD1 matching over 8 bases. Germline CDR1 DFQATT, CDR2 SNEGSKA (reference sequence). V shed 0 bases, J shed 8 bases, and the junction held 11 bases outside the gene matches. CDR3 length: 15 amino acids. CDR3 region: CSARDPATGAEGYTF. In DNA form, the CDR3 reads TGCAGTGCTAGAGATCCCGCGACAGGGGCGGAAGGCTACACCTTC.

The gene calls are TRBV10-3 and TRBJ2-7; 8 positions agree with TRBD2. The CDR3 is 15 residues long. Per the germline V gene, CDR1 is ENHRY and CDR2 is SYGVKD. The V and J ends lost 6 bases and 1 base, in that order; junction bases with no gene match: 8. CDR3 amino acids: CAIRGASGRSYEQYF. The CDR3 nucleotides read TGTGCCATCAGGGGGGCTAGCGGGCGTTCCTACGAGCAGTACTTC.

This clonotype was counted ten times or more. V and J are TRBV5-6 and TRBJ1-1; tentatively, D is TRBD1 (5 bases). Trimming took off 6 bases at V and 4 bases at J, with 19 bases between the two ends. Germline values: CDR1 SGHDT, CDR2 YYEEEE. This CDR3 region has 15 residues. The CDR3 DNA is TGTGCCAGCACCCCCCTTAATCTGGGGACCACTGAAGCTTTCTTT. The encoded protein is CASTPLNLGTTEAFF.

The gene calls are TRBV27 and TRBJ2-4; the D gene is possibly TRBD1 (6 bases). The better agreement between TRBJ2-7 and the DNA end casts doubt on the J call. CDR1 and CDR2 from the germline V gene are MNHEY and SMNVEV (reference sequence). This CDR3 has 13 amino acids. CDR3 region: CASKTGKTYEQYF. The DNA of the CDR3 is TGTGCCAGCAAGACAGGAAAAACCTACGAGCAGTACTTC.

This clonotype came up a few times. The chain links TRBV25-1 to TRBJ2-5; 8 nucleotides line up with TRBD1. CDR1 and CDR2 from the germline V gene are MGHDK and SYGVNS. The V segment lost 5 bases and the J segment 5 bases; nucleotides outside the gene matches: 10. There are 15 residues in the CDR3. CDR3 sequence (DNA): TGTGCCAGCAGTAAAAACTCAGGGGGCAGGGAGACCCAGTACTTC. Protein sequence: CASSKNSGGRETQYF.

The rearrangement joins TRBV5-1 to TRBJ2-1; TRBD2 aligns across 14 bases. The J call could be wrong; TRBJ2-7 is a better fit for the DNA end. There are 19 residues in the CDR3. Germline V CDR1 and CDR2: SGHRS, YFSETQ. The DNA of the CDR3 is TGCGCCAGCAGCAAGACTAGCGGGAGGGCCCGCAGCTCCTACAATGAGCAGTACTTC. Encoded protein: CASSKTSGRARSSYNEQYF.

On this clonotype itself: This could be a read error, since a much larger clone is one nucleotide away. In DNA form, the CDR3 reads TGTGCCAGCACCCATCAAGCGGGAGTAAACAATGAGCAGTTCTTC. This codes for CASTHQAGVNNEQFF. The chain joins TRBV21-1 to TRBJ2-1; TRBD2 is the table's D call and was not checked against the DNA. TRBV21-1 has pseudogene status. This CDR3 is built from 15 residues.